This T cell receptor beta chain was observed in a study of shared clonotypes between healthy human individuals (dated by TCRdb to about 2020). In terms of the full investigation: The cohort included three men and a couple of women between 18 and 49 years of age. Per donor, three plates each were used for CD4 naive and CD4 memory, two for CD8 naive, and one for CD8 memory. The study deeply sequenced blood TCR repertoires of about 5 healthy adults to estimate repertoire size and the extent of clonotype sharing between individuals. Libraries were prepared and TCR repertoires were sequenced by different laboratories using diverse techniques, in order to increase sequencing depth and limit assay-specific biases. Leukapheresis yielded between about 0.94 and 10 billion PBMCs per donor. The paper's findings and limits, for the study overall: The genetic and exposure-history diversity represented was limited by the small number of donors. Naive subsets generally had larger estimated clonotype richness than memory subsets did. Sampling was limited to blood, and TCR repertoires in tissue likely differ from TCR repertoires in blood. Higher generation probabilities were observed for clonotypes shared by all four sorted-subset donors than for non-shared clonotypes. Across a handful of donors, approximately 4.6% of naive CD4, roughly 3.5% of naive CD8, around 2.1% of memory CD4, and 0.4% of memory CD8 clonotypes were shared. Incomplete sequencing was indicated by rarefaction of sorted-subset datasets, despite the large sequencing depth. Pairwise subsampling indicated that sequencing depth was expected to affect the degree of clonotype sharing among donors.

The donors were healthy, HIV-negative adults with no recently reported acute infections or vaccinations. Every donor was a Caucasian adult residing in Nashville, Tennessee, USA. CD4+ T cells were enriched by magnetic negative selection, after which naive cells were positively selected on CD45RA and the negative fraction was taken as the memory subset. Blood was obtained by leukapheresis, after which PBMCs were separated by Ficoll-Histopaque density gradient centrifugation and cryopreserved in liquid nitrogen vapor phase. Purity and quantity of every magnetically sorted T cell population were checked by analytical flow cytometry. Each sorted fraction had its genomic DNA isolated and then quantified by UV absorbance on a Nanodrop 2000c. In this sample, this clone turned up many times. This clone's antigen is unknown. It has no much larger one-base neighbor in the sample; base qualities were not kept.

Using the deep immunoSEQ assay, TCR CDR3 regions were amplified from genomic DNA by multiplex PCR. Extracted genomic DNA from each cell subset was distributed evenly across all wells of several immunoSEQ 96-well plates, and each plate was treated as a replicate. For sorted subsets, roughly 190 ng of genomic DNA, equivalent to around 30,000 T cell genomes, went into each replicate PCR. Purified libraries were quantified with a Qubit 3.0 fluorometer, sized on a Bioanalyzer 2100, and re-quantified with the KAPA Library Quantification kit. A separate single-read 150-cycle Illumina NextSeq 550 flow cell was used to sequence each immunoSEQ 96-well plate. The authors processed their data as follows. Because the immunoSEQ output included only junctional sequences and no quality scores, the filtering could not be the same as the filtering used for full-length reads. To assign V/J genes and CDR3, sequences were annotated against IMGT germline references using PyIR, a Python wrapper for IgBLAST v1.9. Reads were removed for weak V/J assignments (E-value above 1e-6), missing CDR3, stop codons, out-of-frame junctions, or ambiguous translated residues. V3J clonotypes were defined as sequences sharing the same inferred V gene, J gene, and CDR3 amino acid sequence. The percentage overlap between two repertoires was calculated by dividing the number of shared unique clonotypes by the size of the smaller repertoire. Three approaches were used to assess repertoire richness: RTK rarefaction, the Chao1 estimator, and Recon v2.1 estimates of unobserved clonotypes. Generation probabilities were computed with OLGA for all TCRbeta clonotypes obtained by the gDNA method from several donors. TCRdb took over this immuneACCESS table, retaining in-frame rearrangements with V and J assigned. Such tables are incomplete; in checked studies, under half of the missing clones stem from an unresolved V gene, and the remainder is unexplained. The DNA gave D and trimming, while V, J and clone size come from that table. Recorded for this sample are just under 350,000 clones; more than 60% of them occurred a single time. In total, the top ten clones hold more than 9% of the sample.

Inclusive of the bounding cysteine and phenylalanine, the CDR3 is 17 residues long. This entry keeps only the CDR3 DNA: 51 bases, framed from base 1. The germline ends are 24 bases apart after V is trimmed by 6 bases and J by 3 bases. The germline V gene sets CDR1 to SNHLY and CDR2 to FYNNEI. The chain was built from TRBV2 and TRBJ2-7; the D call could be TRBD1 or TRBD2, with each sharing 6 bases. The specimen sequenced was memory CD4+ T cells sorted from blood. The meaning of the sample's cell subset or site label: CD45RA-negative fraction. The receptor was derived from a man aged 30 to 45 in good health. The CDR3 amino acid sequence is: CASSLLHRGPEGYEQYF. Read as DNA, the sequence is TGTGCCAGCAGCCTTCTTCATCGGGGGCCGGAGGGCTACGAGCAGTACTTC.